A single sample gave rise to the 29 T cell receptor beta chains below, sequenced in a study of blood T cell repertoires in COVID-19. Measured with immunoSEQ multiplex PCR; TCRdb has only the in-frame clones, and not every one. The sample has 180,000 or so clones, over 80% seen once. Sequencing input: PBMCs or T cells enriched from blood (not recorded which). Every receptor here comes from a woman in her sixties or seventies who had recovered from COVID-19.

Only a few counts were recorded for this clone. This sequence joins TRBV11-2 and TRBJ2-7; D might be TRBD2 (5 bases). Germline V lookup: CDR1 SGHAT, CDR2 FQNNGV. The CDR3 has 16 residues. V was clipped by 5 bases and J by 0 bases, with 17 bases between them. CDR3 loop: CASSQALAGSSYEQYF. Written as DNA, the CDR3 is TGTGCCAGCAGCCAAGCTTTGGCGGGCAGCTCCTACGAGCAGTACTTC.

This clone was counted only a few times. V and J are TRBV19 and TRBJ2-5; 7 nucleotides agree with TRBD2. Germline CDR1 reads LNHDA; CDR2 reads SQIVND (reference sequence). The V and J ends lost 6 bases and 1 base, in that order; junction bases with no gene match: 5. CDR3 length: 14 amino acids. CDR3 loop: CASSVGRGQETQYF. In nucleotides, the CDR3 is TGTGCCAGTAGCGTGGGGAGGGGCCAAGAGACCCAGTACTTC.

The V gene is TRBV7-2, the J gene TRBJ2-5; 7 bases line up with TRBD1. The CDR3 is 16 residues long. With V trimmed by 2 bases and J by 2 bases, 8 bases remained unmatched. Germline-derived CDR1 and CDR2 are SGHTA and FQGNSA. CDR3 protein: CASSLPDWDRQETQYF. The CDR3 nucleotides are TGTGCCAGCAGCTTACCGGATTGGGACAGACAAGAGACCCAGTACTTC.

This chain uses TRBV7-2 with TRBJ1-3, with a possible D match to TRBD1 (6 bases). The CDR3 runs to 14 residues. Germline values: CDR1 SGHTA, CDR2 FQGNSA. With 4 bases removed from V and 0 bases from J, the gap between germline ends came to 7 bases. CDR3: CASSSRGSGNTIYF. CDR3 bases: TGTGCCAGCAGCTCCAGGGGCTCTGGAAACACCATATATTTT.

This clone has only one observation. This sequence joins TRBV7-6 and TRBJ1-4, with D possibly matching TRBD1 (5 bases). The germline gives CDR1 SGHVS, CDR2 FNYEAQ. The V end lost 0 bases, the J end lost 7 bases, and 24 bases lay between the germline ends. This CDR3 is 19 amino acids long. CDR3 loop: CASSLARWQGKGPGEKLFF. The CDR3, as DNA: TGTGCCAGCAGCTTAGCAAGATGGCAGGGAAAGGGTCCGGGTGAAAAACTGTTTTTT.

This sequence joins TRBV7-3 and TRBJ2-6; possible D gene TRBD1, 6 bases. Germline V CDR1 and CDR2: SGHTA, FQGTGA. The CDR3 loop spans 15 amino acids. The V and J ends lost 2 bases and 3 bases respectively, with 8 bases between them. This chain's CDR3 is CASSLGGGGANVLTF. The CDR3 DNA reads TGTGCCAGCAGCTTAGGGGGCGGTGGGGCCAACGTCCTGACTTTC. The variable domain in full, completed from reference TRBV7-3 and TRBJ2-6, reads GAGVSQTPSNKVTEKGKYVELRCDPISGHTALYWYRQSLGQGPEFLIYFQGTGAADDSGLPNDRFFAVRPEGSVSTLKIQRTERGDSAVYLCASSLGGGGANVLTFGAGSRLTVL.

The CDR3 region is CASSDQGTSTPLHF. The CDR3 nucleotides read TGCGCCAGCAGTGACCAGGGGACTAGTACACCCCTCCACTTT. This sequence joins TRBV10-2 and TRBJ1-6, with D maybe TRBD1 (6 bases). V gave up 3 bases and J gave up 11 bases, with 14 bases separating them. This CDR3 region has 14 residues. Germline CDR1 and CDR2: WSHSY and SAAADI.

The CDR3 loop is CASSLEQGGEAFF. DNA of the CDR3: TGTGCCAGCAGCTTAGAGCAGGGGGGTGAAGCTTTCTTT. This chain links TRBV7-9 with TRBJ1-1; TRBD1 matches at 7 bases. CDR1 is SEHNR and CDR2 is FQNEAQ in the germline V gene (reference sequence). The CDR3 runs 13 residues. Unmatched junction bases numbered 3, after V lost 1 base and J lost 7 bases.

The J gene is TRBJ2-1, the V gene TRBV15; 7 nucleotides align to TRBD1. This CDR3 is 13 amino acids long. Trimming cost V 7 bases and J 7 bases; bases outside gene matches: 7. Germline CDR1 LNHNV, CDR2 YYDKDF (reference sequence). The CDR3 DNA reads TGTGCCACCATGAAGCTGACAGGGAATGAGCAGTTCTTC. It yields the protein CATMKLTGNEQFF.

The V gene is TRBV30, the J gene TRBJ2-2; no firm D call. CDR1 is GTSNPN and CDR2 is SVGIG in the germline V gene (reference sequence). The length of the CDR3 is 13 residues. Trimming took 6 bases from V and 0 from J, leaving 8 bases between them. CDR3 amino acids: CACSRANTGELFF. The CDR3 coding sequence is TGTGCCTGTTCACGGGCGAACACCGGGGAGCTGTTTTTT.

The chain is built from TRBV7-8 and TRBJ2-3, with 9 positions matching TRBD2. Trimming at V came to 1 base and at J to 4 bases, leaving 12 bases not matched to a gene. Germline assignment: CDR1 SGHVS and CDR2 FQNEAQ. The CDR3 loop spans 18 amino acids. The CDR3 DNA reads as TGTGCCAGCAGCTTAGTATCCCCCCCTAGCGGGGCCGCAGATACGCAGTATTTT. As protein: CASSLVSPPSGAADTQYF.

This clone was detected only once. V gene TRBV14 combines with J gene TRBJ1-2; 7 bases fit TRBD1. Germline CDR1 and CDR2: SGHDN and FVKESK. V shed 4 bases, J shed 7 bases, and the junction held 6 bases outside the gene matches. The CDR3 totals 13 residues. The CDR3: CASSLTRTGGYTF. The CDR3 coding sequence is TGTGCCAGCAGCCTCACCCGGACAGGTGGCTACACCTTC.

The rearrangement joins TRBV30 to TRBJ1-2, with D tentatively TRBD1 (6 bases). The germline V and J ends were trimmed by 0 bases and 4 bases, with 12 bases remaining between them. The germline CDR1 and CDR2 sequences are GTSNPN and SVGIG (reference sequence). The CDR3 loop spans 14 amino acids. CDR3 amino acids: CAWSVRGFTYGYTF. The DNA for the CDR3 is TGTGCCTGGAGTGTTAGGGGGTTTACCTATGGCTACACCTTC.

The gene calls are TRBV11-3 and TRBJ2-1; 9 bases are a match to TRBD2. Germline trimming cut 5 bases from V and 7 bases from J; bases unmatched to any gene: 9. This CDR3 spans 15 amino acids. Per germline, CDR1 SGHNT and CDR2 YENEEA. CDR3 sequence: CASSKASGMENEQFF. The CDR3, as DNA: TGTGCCAGCAGCAAGGCTAGCGGGATGGAAAATGAGCAGTTCTTC.

The gene calls are TRBV5-1 and TRBJ1-2; perhaps TRBD1 as D (5 bases). The V end was cut by 8 bases, the J end by 0 bases, with 17 bases between. From germline, CDR1 is SGHRS and CDR2 YFSETQ. The CDR3 is 15 residues long. CDR3 loop: CASGAGGASNYGYTF. DNA of the CDR3: TGCGCCAGTGGAGCCGGAGGGGCTTCTAACTATGGCTACACCTTC.

Regarding this clone: Other nucleotide sequences in the sample specify the same CDR3. This chain uses TRBV7-9 with TRBJ1-1; D is unresolved. CDR3 length equals 13 residues. Germline V gene sequence: CDR1 SEHNR, CDR2 FQNEAQ (reference sequence). V lost 1 base and J 0 bases, leaving 3 bases between the germline ends. The CDR3 loop reads CASSLDMNTEAFF. The DNA of the CDR3 is TGTGCCAGCAGCTTAGATATGAACACTGAAGCTTTCTTT.

The rearrangement uses TRBV10-3 and TRBJ2-2; D gene unclear. Trimming removed 3 bases at V and 8 bases at J, with 10 bases between. The CDR3 is made up of 13 amino acids. Germline V gene sequence: CDR1 ENHRY, CDR2 SYGVKD. The CDR3 sequence: CAISEPGKGELFF. The CDR3 region has the DNA TGTGCCATCAGTGAACCCGGTAAAGGGGAGCTGTTTTTT.

The V call is TRBV10-3, the J call TRBJ2-1, with unresolved D. The CDR3 extends over 11 amino acids. The germline V gene has CDR1 ENHRY and CDR2 SYGVKD. Trimming stripped 3 bases from V and 8 bases from J, with 5 bases between. The CDR3 DNA sequence: TGTGCCATCAGTGACATAGATGAGCAGTTCTTC. Translation gives CAISDIDEQFF.

The chain carries TRBV3-1 (or the pseudogene TRBV3-2) and TRBJ1-1; a possible D gene is TRBD1 (6 bases). The V gene's germline CDR1 is LGHDT and CDR2 YNNKEL (reference sequence). V was cut by 4 bases and J by 6 bases, with 18 bases left in between. This CDR3 contains 15 residues. The CDR3 spells CASSPLGARDSEAFF. The CDR3 region has the DNA TGTGCCAGCAGCCCCCTGGGGGCGCGAGATTCTGAAGCTTTCTTT.

CDR3 sequence reads: CASSRPGTQYF. CDR3 DNA: TGTGCCAGCTCCCGCCCAGGGACCCAGTACTTC. The chain combines TRBV28 with TRBJ2-5; D remains ambiguous. CDR3 length: 11 amino acids. Germline CDR1 and CDR2: MDHEN and SYDVKM. V lost 8 bases to trimming and J lost 7 bases, with 11 bases between them.

The J gene is TRBJ1-5, the V gene TRBV28; TRBD1 is a possible D gene (5 bases). This CDR3 comprises 14 residues. Germline V gene sequence: CDR1 MDHEN, CDR2 SYDVKM. V was trimmed by 6 bases and J by 1 base, leaving 10 bases between them. The CDR3 is CASRAGQSNQPQHF. In nucleotides, the CDR3 is TGTGCCAGCAGGGCAGGGCAGAGCAATCAGCCCCAGCATTTT.

J is TRBJ2-1 and V is TRBV5-1; 9 bases align to TRBD2. V lost 2 bases to trimming and J lost 5 bases; unmatched junction nucleotides: 5. The CDR3 extends over 15 amino acids. CDR1 SGHRS and CDR2 YFSETQ come from the germline V gene. The CDR3 sequence is CASSFGSGSDNEQFF. CDR3 nucleotides: TGCGCCAGCAGCTTCGGTAGCGGGAGCGACAATGAGCAGTTCTTC. Drawing the rest from reference TRBV5-1 and TRBJ2-1, the complete variable domain is KAGVTQTPRYLIKTRGQQVTLSCSPISGHRSVSWYQQTPGQGLQFLFEYFSETQRNKGNFPGRFSGRQFSNSRSEMNVSTLELGDSALYLCASSFGSGSDNEQFFGPGTRLTVL.

This CDR3 reads CASSENREEQYF. DNA for the CDR3: TGTGCCAGCTCAGAGAACAGGGAGGAGCAGTACTTC. The chain combines TRBV18 with TRBJ2-7; maybe TRBD1 (6 bases). CDR1 is KGHSH and CDR2 is LQKENI in the germline V gene. V shed 5 bases and J shed 7 bases, with 12 bases lying between them. The CDR3 consists of 12 residues. Using reference TRBV18 and TRBJ2-7 for the parts outside the CDR3, the full variable domain is NAGVMQNPRHLVRRRGQEARLRCSPMKGHSHVYWYRQLPEEGLKFMVYLQKENIIDESGMPKERFSAEFPKEGPSILRIQQVVRGDSAAYFCASSENREEQYFGPGTRLTVT.

CDR3 protein: CAWMWGRGPYGYTF. CDR3 coding DNA: TGTGCCTGGATGTGGGGCCGTGGCCCCTATGGCTACACCTTC. The chain is built from TRBV30 and TRBJ1-2, with D possibly being TRBD1 (5 bases). V lost 4 bases and J lost 4, with 16 bases in between. CDR1 and CDR2 (germline): GTSNPN, SVGIG (reference sequence). The CDR3 loop spans 14 amino acids.

The chain combines TRBV5-1 with TRBJ1-1, with D maybe TRBD1 (5 bases). V gave up 4 bases and J gave up 7 bases, with 20 bases separating them. The germline gives CDR1 SGHRS, CDR2 YFSETQ. The CDR3 covers 15 residues. Written as DNA, the CDR3 is TGCGCCAGCAGCCAGGGCGCGGGGAGTTCTAGTGAAGCTTTCTTT. This encodes CASSQGAGSSSEAFF.

The CDR3 bases are TGTGCCAGCAGTCCCTATACAGGTGGCTACACCTTC. Protein sequence: CASSPYTGGYTF. The genes are TRBV6-5 and TRBJ1-2; tentative D call: TRBD1 (5 bases). CDR3 size: 12 residues. The germline V and J ends were trimmed by 5 bases and 7 bases, with 11 bases remaining between them. Germline CDR1 reads MNHEY; CDR2 reads SVGAGI.

This chain joins TRBV5-1 and TRBJ1-1, with 10 positions matching TRBD1. Trimming at V came to 0 bases and at J to 13 bases, leaving 9 bases not matched to a gene. Germline lookup yields CDR1 SGHRS and CDR2 YFSETQ. CDR3 length: 14 residues. This CDR3 is CASSLGGTGELGFF. DNA of the CDR3: TGCGCCAGCAGCTTGGGCGGGACAGGGGAGTTGGGTTTCTTT.

The chain couples TRBV19 to TRBJ1-2, with 7 nucleotides matching TRBD1. With V trimmed by 3 bases and J by 4 bases, 8 bases remained unmatched. There are 15 residues in the CDR3. Germline V gives CDR1 LNHDA, CDR2 SQIVND (reference sequence). CDR3 residues: CASSMGPGGAYGYTF. CDR3 nucleotide sequence: TGTGCCAGTAGTATGGGCCCAGGGGGAGCCTATGGCTACACCTTC.

The chain has TRBV5-6 and TRBJ2-7; D is ambiguous. Germline V gives CDR1 SGHDT, CDR2 YYEEEE. V was trimmed by 0 bases and J by 2 bases, leaving 6 bases between them. CDR3 size: 13 residues. CDR3 coding DNA: TGTGCCAGCAGCTTGGCCGTTCCCTACGAGCAGTACTTC. Its protein is CASSLAVPYEQYF.